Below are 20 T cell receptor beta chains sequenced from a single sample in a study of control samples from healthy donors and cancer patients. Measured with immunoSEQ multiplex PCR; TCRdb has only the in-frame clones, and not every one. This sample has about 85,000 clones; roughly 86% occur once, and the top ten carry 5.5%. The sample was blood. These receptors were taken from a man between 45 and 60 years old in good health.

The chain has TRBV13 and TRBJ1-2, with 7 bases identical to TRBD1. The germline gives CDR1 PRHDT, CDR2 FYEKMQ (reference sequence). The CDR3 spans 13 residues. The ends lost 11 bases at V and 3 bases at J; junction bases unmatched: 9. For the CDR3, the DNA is TGTGCCTCCCATTCAGGGGGGGACTATGGCTACACCTTC. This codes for CASHSGGDYGYTF.

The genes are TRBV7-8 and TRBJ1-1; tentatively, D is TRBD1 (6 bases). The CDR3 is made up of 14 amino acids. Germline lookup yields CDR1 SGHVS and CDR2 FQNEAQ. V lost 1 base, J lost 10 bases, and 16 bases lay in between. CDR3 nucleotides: TGTGCCAGCAGCTTAGGGGACACGTGGGGGGTAGCTTTCTTT. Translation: CASSLGDTWGVAFF.

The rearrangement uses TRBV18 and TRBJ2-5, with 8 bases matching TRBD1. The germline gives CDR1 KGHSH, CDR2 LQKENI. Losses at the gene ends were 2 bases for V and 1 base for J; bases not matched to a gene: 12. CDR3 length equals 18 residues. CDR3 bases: TGTGCCAGCTCACCATTAACCCGGACAGGGAATGTCCAAGAGACCCAGTACTTC. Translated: CASSPLTRTGNVQETQYF.

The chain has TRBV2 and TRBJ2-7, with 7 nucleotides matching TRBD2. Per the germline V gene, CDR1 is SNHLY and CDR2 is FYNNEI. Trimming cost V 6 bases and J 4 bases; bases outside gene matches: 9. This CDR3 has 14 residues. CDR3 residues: CASRETGGLYEQYF. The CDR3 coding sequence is TGTGCCAGCAGGGAAACGGGAGGATTATACGAGCAGTACTTC.

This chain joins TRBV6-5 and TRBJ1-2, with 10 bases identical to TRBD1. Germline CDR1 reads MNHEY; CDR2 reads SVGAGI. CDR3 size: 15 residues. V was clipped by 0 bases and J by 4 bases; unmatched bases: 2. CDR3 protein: CASSYSRQGAYGYTF. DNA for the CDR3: TGTGCCAGCAGTTACTCGAGACAGGGGGCCTATGGCTACACCTTC.

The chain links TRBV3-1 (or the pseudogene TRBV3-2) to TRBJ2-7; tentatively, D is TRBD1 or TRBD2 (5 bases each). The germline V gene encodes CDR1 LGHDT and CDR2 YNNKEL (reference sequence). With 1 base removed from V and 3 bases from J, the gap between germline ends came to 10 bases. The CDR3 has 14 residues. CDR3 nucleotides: TGTGCCAGCAGCCAAGTAGAGGGGAACTACGAGCAGTACTTC. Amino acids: CASSQVEGNYEQYF.

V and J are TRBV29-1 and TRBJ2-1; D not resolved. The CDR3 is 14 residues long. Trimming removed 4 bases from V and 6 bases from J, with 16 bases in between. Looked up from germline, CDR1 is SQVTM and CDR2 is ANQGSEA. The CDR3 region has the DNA TGCAGCGTTGCGGTGCATTCCTCCCTCAATGAGCAGTTCTTC. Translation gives CSVAVHSSLNEQFF.

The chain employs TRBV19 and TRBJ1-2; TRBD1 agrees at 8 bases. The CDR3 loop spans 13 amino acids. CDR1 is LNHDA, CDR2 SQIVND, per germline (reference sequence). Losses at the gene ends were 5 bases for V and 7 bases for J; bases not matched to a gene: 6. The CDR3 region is CASSPTGTGGYTF. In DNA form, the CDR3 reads TGTGCCAGTAGTCCCACAGGGACAGGTGGCTACACCTTC.

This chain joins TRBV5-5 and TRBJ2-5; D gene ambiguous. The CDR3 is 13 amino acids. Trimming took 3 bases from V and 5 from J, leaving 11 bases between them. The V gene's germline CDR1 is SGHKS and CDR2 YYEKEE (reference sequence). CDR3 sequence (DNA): TGTGCCAGCAGCTCTCAAGGCAGGGAGACCCAGTACTTC. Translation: CASSSQGRETQYF.

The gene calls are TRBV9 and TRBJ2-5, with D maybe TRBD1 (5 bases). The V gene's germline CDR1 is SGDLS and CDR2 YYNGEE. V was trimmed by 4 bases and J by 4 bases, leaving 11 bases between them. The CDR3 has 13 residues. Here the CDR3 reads CASSPPRGETQYF. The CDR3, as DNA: TGTGCCAGCAGCCCCCCTAGGGGAGAGACCCAGTACTTC.

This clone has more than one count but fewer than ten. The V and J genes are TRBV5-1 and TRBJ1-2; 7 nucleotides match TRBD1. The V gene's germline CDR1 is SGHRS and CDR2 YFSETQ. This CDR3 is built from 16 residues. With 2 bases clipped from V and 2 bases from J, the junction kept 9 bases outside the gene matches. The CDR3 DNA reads TGCGCCAGCAGCTTTGCCCCCAGGGGGAGAAACTATGGCTACACCTTC. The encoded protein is CASSFAPRGRNYGYTF.

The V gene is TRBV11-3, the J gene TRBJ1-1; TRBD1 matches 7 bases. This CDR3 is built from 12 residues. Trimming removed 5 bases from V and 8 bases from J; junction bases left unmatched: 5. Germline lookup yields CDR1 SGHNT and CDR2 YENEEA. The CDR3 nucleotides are TGTGCCAGCAGCGCATGGGACAGCGAAGCTTTCTTT. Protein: CASSAWDSEAFF.

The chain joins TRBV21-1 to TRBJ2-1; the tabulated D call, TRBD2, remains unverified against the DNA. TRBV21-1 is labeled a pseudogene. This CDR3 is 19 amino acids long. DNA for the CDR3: TGTGCCAGAAATCTAGCGGGGGGCTTTCTCTCTCTTAATTACAATGAGCAGTTCTTC. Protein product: CARNLAGGFLSLNYNEQFF.

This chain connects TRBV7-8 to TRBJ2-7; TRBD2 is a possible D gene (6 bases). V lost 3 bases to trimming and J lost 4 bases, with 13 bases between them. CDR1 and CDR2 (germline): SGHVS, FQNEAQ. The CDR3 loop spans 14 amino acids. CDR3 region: CASSLRDWLYEQYF. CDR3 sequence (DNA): TGTGCCAGCAGCTTGAGGGACTGGCTTTACGAGCAGTACTTC.

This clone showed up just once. The CDR3 sequence: CASSEALLGYSERNEQFF. The CDR3 DNA is TGTGCCAGCAGTGAAGCGCTTCTAGGGTACTCGGAAAGGAATGAGCAGTTCTTC. The chain uses TRBV6-1 and TRBJ2-1; D gene ambiguous. V gave up 0 bases and J gave up 7 bases, with 22 bases separating them. The CDR3 is made up of 18 amino acids. CDR1 is MNHNS and CDR2 is SASEGT in the germline V gene.

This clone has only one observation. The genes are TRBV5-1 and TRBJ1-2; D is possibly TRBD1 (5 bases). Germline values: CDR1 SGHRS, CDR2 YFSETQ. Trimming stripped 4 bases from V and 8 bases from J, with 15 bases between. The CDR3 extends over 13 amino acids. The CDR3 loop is CASSLGPKGGYTF. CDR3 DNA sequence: TGCGCCAGCAGCCTGGGACCCAAAGGGGGCTACACCTTC.

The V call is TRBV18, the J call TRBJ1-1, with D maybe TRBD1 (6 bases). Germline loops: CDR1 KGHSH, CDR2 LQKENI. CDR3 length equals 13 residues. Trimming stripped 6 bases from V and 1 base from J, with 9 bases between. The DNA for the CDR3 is TGTGCCAGCTCCACGGACAGGAACACTGAAGCTTTCTTT. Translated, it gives CASSTDRNTEAFF.

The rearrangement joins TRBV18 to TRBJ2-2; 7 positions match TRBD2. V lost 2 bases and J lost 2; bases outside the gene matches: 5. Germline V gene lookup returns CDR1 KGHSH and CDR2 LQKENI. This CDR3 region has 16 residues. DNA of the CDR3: TGTGCCAGCTCACCAGGGGAGGGAATCAACACCGGGGAGCTGTTTTTT. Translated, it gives CASSPGEGINTGELFF.

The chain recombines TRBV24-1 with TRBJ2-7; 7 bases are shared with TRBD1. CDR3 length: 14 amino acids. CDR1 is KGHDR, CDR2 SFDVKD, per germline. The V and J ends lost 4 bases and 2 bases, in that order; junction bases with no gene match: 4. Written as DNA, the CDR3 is TGTGCCACCAGTGACCCGGGACAGACCTACGAGCAGTACTTC. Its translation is CATSDPGQTYEQYF.

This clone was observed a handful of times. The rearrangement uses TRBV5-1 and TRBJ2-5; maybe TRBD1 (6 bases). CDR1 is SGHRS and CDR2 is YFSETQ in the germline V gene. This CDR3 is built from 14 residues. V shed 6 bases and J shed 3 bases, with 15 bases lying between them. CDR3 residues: CASKLRGIEETQYF. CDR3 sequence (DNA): TGCGCCAGCAAATTGAGGGGGATCGAAGAGACCCAGTACTTC. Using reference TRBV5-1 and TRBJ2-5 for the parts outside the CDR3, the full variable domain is KAGVTQTPRYLIKTRGQQVTLSCSPISGHRSVSWYQQTPGQGLQFLFEYFSETQRNKGNFPGRFSGRQFSNSRSEMNVSTLELGDSALYLCASKLRGIEETQYFGPGTRLLVL.